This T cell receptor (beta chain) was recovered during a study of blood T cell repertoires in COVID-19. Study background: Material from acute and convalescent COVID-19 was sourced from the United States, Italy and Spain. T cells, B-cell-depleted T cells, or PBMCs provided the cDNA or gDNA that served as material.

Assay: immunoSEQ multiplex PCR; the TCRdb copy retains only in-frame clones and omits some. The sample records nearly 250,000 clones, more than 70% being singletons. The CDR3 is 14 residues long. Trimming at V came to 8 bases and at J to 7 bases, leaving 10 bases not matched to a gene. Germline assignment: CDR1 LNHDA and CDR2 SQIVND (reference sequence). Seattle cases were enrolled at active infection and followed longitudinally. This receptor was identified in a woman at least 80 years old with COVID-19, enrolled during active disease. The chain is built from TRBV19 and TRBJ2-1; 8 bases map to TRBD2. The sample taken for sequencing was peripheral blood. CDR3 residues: CASGDGGARNEQFF. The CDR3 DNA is TGTGCCAGTGGGGACGGGGGGGCTCGGAATGAGCAGTTCTTC.